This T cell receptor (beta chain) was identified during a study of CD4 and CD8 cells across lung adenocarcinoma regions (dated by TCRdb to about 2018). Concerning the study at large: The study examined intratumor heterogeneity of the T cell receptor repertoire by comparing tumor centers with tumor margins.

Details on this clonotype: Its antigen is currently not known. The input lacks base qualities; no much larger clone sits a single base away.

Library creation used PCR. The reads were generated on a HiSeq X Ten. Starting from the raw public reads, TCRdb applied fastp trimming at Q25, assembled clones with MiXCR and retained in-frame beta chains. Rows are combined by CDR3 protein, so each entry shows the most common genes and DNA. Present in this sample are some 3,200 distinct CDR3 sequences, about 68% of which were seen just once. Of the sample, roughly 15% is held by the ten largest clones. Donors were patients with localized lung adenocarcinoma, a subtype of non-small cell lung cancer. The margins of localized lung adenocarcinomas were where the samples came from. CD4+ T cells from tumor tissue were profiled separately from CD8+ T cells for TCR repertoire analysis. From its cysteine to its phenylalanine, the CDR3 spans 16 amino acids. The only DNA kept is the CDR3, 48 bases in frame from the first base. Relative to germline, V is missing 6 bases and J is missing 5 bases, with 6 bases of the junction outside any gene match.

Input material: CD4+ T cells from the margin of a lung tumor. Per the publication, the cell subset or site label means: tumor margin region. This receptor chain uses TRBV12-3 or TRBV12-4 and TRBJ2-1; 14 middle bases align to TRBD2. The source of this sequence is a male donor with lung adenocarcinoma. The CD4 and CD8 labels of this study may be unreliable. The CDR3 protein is CASSRLAGGPHNEQFF. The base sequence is TGTGCCAGCAGCCGACTAGCGGGAGGGCCACACAATGAGCAGTTCTTC.